The 25 T cell receptor beta chains given below trace back to one sample, sequenced in a study of post-analysis software for immune sequencing data. These receptors lack a known antigen. Findings and caveats of the study: The five TRBV segments detected at higher frequency in patients than in controls included TRBV5-6, TRBV5-1 and TRBV20-1.

The authors incorporated unique molecular identifiers into the TCR beta cDNA libraries. One entry per CDR3 protein, called by TCRdb with MiXCR from the PCR reads. Here the sample spans 400,000 to 500,000 distinct CDR3 sequences, roughly 38% being singletons. Sequencing was performed on blood. The receptors here all came from a girl aged 2 to 10 with multiple sclerosis.

The V gene is TRBV20-1, the J gene TRBJ2-1, with a tentative D call TRBD1 (5 bases). Germline assignment: CDR1 DFQATT and CDR2 SNEGSKA (reference sequence). CDR3 length equals 13 residues. V shed 2 bases and J shed 9 bases, with 14 bases lying between them. CDR3 region: CSARQGFLSEQFF. The CDR3 DNA reads TGCAGTGCTAGACAGGGTTTTTTGAGTGAGCAGTTCTTC.

This chain uses TRBV28 with TRBJ2-6, with D hard to call. The CDR3 consists of 16 residues. Trimming took 6 bases from V and 4 from J, leaving 16 bases between them. The germline V gene encodes CDR1 MDHEN and CDR2 SYDVKM. CDR3 sequence (DNA): TGTGCCAGCAGCCGACCCTCCGGAACAGGGGCCAACGTCCTGACTTTC. It codes for CASSRPSGTGANVLTF. The whole variable domain, filled in from reference TRBV28 and TRBJ2-6, reads DVKVTQSSRYLVKRTGEKVFLECVQDMDHENMFWYRQDPGLGLRLIYFSYDVKMKEKGDIPEGYSVSREKKERFSLILESASTNQTSMYLCASSRPSGTGANVLTFGAGSRLTVL.

As regards this clonotype: The junction shows a germline mismatch at one end, possibly a read error. The V gene is TRBV5-1, the J gene TRBJ2-1; 12 nucleotides match TRBD2. CDR3 size: 16 residues. Germline values: CDR1 SGHRS, CDR2 YFSETQ. Written as DNA, the CDR3 is TGCGCCAGCAGCAAAATGGGACTAGCGGGCTACAATGAGCGGTTCTTC. Translation gives CASSKMGLAGYNERFF.

Details on this clonotype: The junction departs from germline at one end; a sequencing error may be responsible. The chain couples TRBV27 to TRBJ2-4; D gene uncertain. The better agreement between TRBJ2-5 and the DNA end casts doubt on the J call. The CDR3 consists of 13 residues. Germline values: CDR1 MNHEY, CDR2 SMNVEV (reference sequence). CDR3 nucleotide sequence: TGTGCCAGCAGGTTATCACATGGTGAGACCCAGTACTTC. It is translated as CASRLSHGETQYF.

A word on this clonotype: A read error may produce the germline difference seen at one junction end. The chain carries TRBV12-3 or TRBV12-4 and TRBJ2-7; weak D call: TRBD2 (5 bases). The CDR3 contains 15 residues. The CDR3 loop reads CANSLTAGSPYEQYF. The CDR3 DNA is TGTGCCAACAGTTTGACGGCGGGTTCCCCCTACGAGCAGTACTTC.

V usage is TRBV10-3 and J usage is TRBJ1-5; TRBD1 matches at 9 bases. CDR1 is ENHRY and CDR2 is SYGVKD in the germline V gene. The CDR3 totals 14 residues. V was clipped by 7 bases and J by 10 bases; unmatched bases: 11. This chain's CDR3 is CAIIRGQGPGPQHF. The CDR3 DNA reads TGTGCCATCATCAGAGGACAGGGGCCCGGTCCCCAGCATTTT.

The genes are TRBV6-2 or TRBV6-3 and TRBJ2-5, with 10 bases fitting TRBD2. Germline-derived CDR1 and CDR2 are MNHEY and SVGEGT. This CDR3 is 16 amino acids long. The trim removed 2 bases at V and 1 base at J, leaving 4 bases unmatched. DNA of the CDR3: TGTGCCAGCAGTTACGCGTCTAGCGGGGGCCAAGAGACCCAGTACTTC. The encoded protein is CASSYASSGGQETQYF.

V usage is TRBV9 and J usage is TRBJ2-5; tentatively, D is TRBD1 or TRBD2 (6 bases each). Trimming shortened V by 0 bases and J by 0 bases, and 9 bases separated the two germline ends. CDR3 length equals 15 residues. CDR1 and CDR2 from the germline V gene are SGDLS and YYNGEE. The CDR3 bases are TGTGCCAGCAGCGTAGCGGGGGCCGACCAAGAGACCCAGTACTTC. As protein: CASSVAGADQETQYF. The full variable domain, completed using reference TRBV9 and TRBJ2-5, is DSGVTQTPKHLITATGQRVTLRCSPRSGDLSVYWYQQSLDQGLQFLIQYYNGEERAKGNILERFSAQQFPDLHSELNLSSLELGDSALYFCASSVAGADQETQYFGPGTRLLVL.

The CDR3 sequence is CSASDGNKGGNQPQHF. The CDR3 DNA is TGCAGCGCCTCGGATGGGAACAAAGGGGGGAATCAGCCCCAGCATTTT. The chain uses TRBV29-1 and TRBJ1-5; possible D gene TRBD1, 6 bases. V was cut by 7 bases and J by 4 bases, with 23 bases left in between. The CDR3 has 16 amino acids. Germline lookup yields CDR1 SQVTM and CDR2 ANQGSEA.

This rearrangement joins TRBV10-3 to TRBJ2-4; either TRBD1 or TRBD2 may supply D (6 bases each). Judging by the DNA end, TRBJ2-7 fits better; the J call may be wrong. Germline V CDR1 and CDR2: ENHRY, SYGVKD. CDR3 length: 13 residues. CDR3 protein: CAISDDGGNEQYF. The CDR3 DNA follows: TGTGCCATCAGTGACGACGGGGGCAACGAGCAGTACTTC.

The chain combines TRBV20-1 with TRBJ2-7; maybe TRBD1 (5 bases). Per germline, CDR1 DFQATT and CDR2 SNEGSKA (reference sequence). V shed 4 bases and J shed 1 base, with 14 bases lying between them. The CDR3 spans 14 residues. The CDR3 DNA reads as TGCAGTGCTAACAGCAGGGTTCGATCCTACGAGCAGTACTTC. It encodes CSANSRVRSYEQYF.

This clonotype was seen a handful of times. The V gene is TRBV10-3, the J gene TRBJ2-7; a weak D match, TRBD1 (6 bases). Germline V gene data show CDR1 as ENHRY and CDR2 as SYGVKD. This CDR3 is 14 amino acids long. Trimming took 2 bases from V and 4 from J, leaving 12 bases between them. The chain's CDR3 is CAISETGNWYEQYF. In nucleotides, the CDR3 is TGTGCCATCAGTGAGACAGGGAATTGGTACGAGCAGTACTTC.

This chain uses TRBV20-1 with TRBJ1-5; D is unresolved. Germline CDR1 is DFQATT and CDR2 is SNEGSKA (reference sequence). The length of the CDR3 is 15 residues. The V end lost 1 base, the J end lost 7 bases, and 17 bases lay between the germline ends. Written as DNA, the CDR3 is TGCAGTGCTAGAGCCCTTGGAATTAGCGGGCAGCCCCAGCATTTT. As protein: CSARALGISGQPQHF.

The chain uses TRBV6-5 and TRBJ1-5, with a tentative D call TRBD1 (5 bases). V was pared by 2 bases and J by 7 bases, with 12 bases between. There are 14 residues in the CDR3. The germline CDR1 and CDR2 sequences are MNHEY and SVGAGI. CDR3 nucleotides: TGTGCCAGCAGTTACCAGGGAGCGGGACAGCCCCAGCATTTT. It encodes CASSYQGAGQPQHF.

Only a few counts were recorded for this clonotype. V is TRBV2 and J is TRBJ2-3, with a possible D match to TRBD1 (5 bases). CDR1 and CDR2 (germline): SNHLY, FYNNEI. The CDR3 is 14 residues long. V lost 2 bases, J lost 2 bases, and 8 bases lay in between. The CDR3 coding sequence is TGTGCCAGCAGTGAAACAGGCTACACAGATACGCAGTATTTT. Amino acids: CASSETGYTDTQYF.

The chain joins TRBV28 to TRBJ1-1; D uncertain. CDR3 length: 13 residues. Germline CDR1 is MDHEN and CDR2 is SYDVKM. V was shortened by 5 bases and J by 3 bases, with 10 bases between the two germline ends. The CDR3 DNA is TGTGCCAGCAGTCCCGGACGGCACACTGAAGCTTTCTTT. Residues: CASSPGRHTEAFF.

The chain couples TRBV27 to TRBJ2-7; perhaps TRBD2 as D (5 bases). From germline, CDR1 is MNHEY and CDR2 SMNVEV (reference sequence). Between the trimmed V and J ends, which lost 0 bases and 0 bases, there was a span of 15 bases. There are 17 residues in the CDR3. CDR3 bases: TGTGCCAGCAGTTTATCGAGGAAGGACTTCGCCTCCTACGAGCAGTACTTC. Residues: CASSLSRKDFASYEQYF.

This rearrangement joins TRBV7-8 to TRBJ2-3; weak D call: TRBD2 (5 bases). Germline V lookup: CDR1 SGHVS, CDR2 FQNEAQ. The CDR3 sequence is 16 residues long. With 5 bases removed from V and 1 base from J, the gap between germline ends came to 16 bases. CDR3 region: CASSVLGMGGTDTQYF. The CDR3 bases are TGTGCCAGCAGCGTACTAGGGATGGGAGGCACAGATACGCAGTATTTT.

The chain is built from TRBV7-3 and TRBJ1-2; D may be TRBD1 (6 bases). In germline, CDR1 is SGHTA, CDR2 FQGTGA. With 4 bases removed from V and 6 bases from J, the gap between germline ends came to 12 bases. The CDR3 consists of 13 residues. CDR3 nucleotide sequence: TGTGCCAGCAGCTACGGGGGCTACGATGGCTACACCTTC. It yields the protein CASSYGGYDGYTF.

CDR3 residues: CASSWQSSGANVLTF. CDR3 DNA: TGTGCCAGCAGTTGGCAAAGCTCTGGGGCCAACGTCCTGACTTTC. The chain couples TRBV28 to TRBJ2-6; no firm D call. The V and J ends lost 4 bases and 0 bases respectively, with 7 bases between them. The CDR3 contains 15 residues. Looked up from germline, CDR1 is MDHEN and CDR2 is SYDVKM.

The chain recombines TRBV11-2 with TRBJ1-5, with D hard to call. Trimming shortened V by 0 bases and J by 10 bases, and 19 bases separated the two germline ends. Germline CDR1 SGHAT, CDR2 FQNNGV. This CDR3 is built from 16 residues. This chain's CDR3 is CASSLDISPAQSPQHF. The CDR3 DNA sequence: TGTGCCAGCAGCTTAGATATTAGCCCAGCCCAATCTCCCCAGCATTTT.

In its sample, this clonotype was seen a few times. In nucleotides, the CDR3 is TGCAGCGTCGGCCCCTCGGGACAGGGCCGCTACGAGCAGTACTTC. Its translation: CSVGPSGQGRYEQYF. The genes are TRBV29-1 and TRBJ2-7; 9 bases agree with TRBD1. CDR1 is SQVTM and CDR2 is ANQGSEA in the germline V gene. Unmatched junction bases numbered 12, after V lost 6 bases and J lost 3 bases. This CDR3 has 15 amino acids.

Turning to this clonotype: This may be a read error: a much more frequent sequence differs by one nucleotide. The chain has TRBV6-5 and TRBJ2-7; no clear D gene. Trimming took 1 base from V and 5 from J, leaving 3 bases between them. Germline CDR1 reads MNHEY; CDR2 reads SVGAGI. The CDR3 is 11 amino acids. CDR3 nucleotide sequence: TGTGCCAGCAGTTACTACCACGAGCAGTACTTC. This gives the protein CASSYYHEQYF.

This chain joins TRBV27 and TRBJ2-3, with D possibly TRBD2 on 6 matching bases. From germline, CDR1 is MNHEY and CDR2 SMNVEV (reference sequence). This CDR3 contains 13 residues. V dropped 2 bases and J dropped 5 bases, with 8 bases sitting between them. CDR3 amino acids: CASSLIAVDTQYF. CDR3 DNA: TGTGCCAGCAGTTTAATAGCGGTAGATACGCAGTATTTT.

This clonotype was found a few times. This chain connects TRBV28 to TRBJ2-1, with 11 nucleotides matching TRBD2. CDR1 is MDHEN and CDR2 is SYDVKM in the germline V gene. The trim removed 2 bases at V and 1 base at J, leaving 10 bases unmatched. The CDR3 is 19 residues long. This CDR3 reads CASSLGLVAGGLSYNEQFF. The CDR3, as DNA: TGTGCCAGCAGTTTAGGTTTGGTAGCGGGGGGGCTTTCCTACAATGAGCAGTTCTTC.